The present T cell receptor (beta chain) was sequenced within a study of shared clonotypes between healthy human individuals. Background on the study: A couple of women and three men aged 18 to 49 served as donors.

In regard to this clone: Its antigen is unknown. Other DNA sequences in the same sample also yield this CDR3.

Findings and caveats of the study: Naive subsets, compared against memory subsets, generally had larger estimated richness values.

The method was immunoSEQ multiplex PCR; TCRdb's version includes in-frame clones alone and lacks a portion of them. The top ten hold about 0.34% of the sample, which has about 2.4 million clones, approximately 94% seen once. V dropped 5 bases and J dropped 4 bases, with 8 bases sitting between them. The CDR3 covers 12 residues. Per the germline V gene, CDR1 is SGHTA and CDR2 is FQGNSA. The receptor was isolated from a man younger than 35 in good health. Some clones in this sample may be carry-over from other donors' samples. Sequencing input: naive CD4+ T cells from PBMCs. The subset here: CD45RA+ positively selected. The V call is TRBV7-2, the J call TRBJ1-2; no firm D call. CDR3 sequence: CASSPGGYGYTF. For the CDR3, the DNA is TGTGCCAGCAGCCCGGGTGGCTATGGCTACACCTTC. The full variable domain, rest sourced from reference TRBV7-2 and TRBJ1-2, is GAGVSQSPSNKVTEKGKDVELRCDPISGHTALYWYRQSLGQGLEFLIYFQGNSAPDKSGLPSDRFSAERTGGSVSTLTIQRTQQEDSAVYLCASSPGGYGYTFGSGTRLTVV.